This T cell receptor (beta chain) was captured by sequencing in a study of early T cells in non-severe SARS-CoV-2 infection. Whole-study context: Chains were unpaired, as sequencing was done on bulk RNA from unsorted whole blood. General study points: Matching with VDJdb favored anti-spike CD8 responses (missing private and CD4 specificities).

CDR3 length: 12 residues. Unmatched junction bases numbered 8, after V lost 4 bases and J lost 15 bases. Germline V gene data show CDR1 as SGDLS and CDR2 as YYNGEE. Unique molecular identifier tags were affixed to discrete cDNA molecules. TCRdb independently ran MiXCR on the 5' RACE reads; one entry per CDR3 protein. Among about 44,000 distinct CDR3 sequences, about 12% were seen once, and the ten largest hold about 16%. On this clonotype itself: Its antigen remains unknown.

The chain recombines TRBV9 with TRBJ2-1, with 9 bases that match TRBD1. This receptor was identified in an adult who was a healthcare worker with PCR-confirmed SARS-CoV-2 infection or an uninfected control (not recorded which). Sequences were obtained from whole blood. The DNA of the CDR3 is TGTGCCAGCAGCTCCTGGGACAGGGTTCCGTTCTTC. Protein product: CASSSWDRVPFF.